This T cell receptor beta chain was identified during a study of blood T cell repertoires in COVID-19. The wider study: Both acute and convalescent COVID-19 samples were obtained from the United States, Italy and Spain. The cDNA or gDNA used as material had been derived from T cells, B-cell-depleted T cells, or PBMCs.

From germline, CDR1 is LNHDA and CDR2 SQIVND (reference sequence). The J segment lost 1 base and the V segment lost 3 bases, leaving 6 bases of the junction unmatched. The CDR3 is 15 amino acids. Methods used by the authors: The authors estimated nucleated cell counts from reference gene primer amplification. Libraries were prepared by immunoSEQ multiplex PCR; TCRdb keeps only in-frame clonotypes and omits some of them. V, J and clone size were drawn from that table, and D and trimming were deduced from the DNA. Counted here are approximately 260,000 clones, approximately 84% occurring once; the ten biggest clones make up around 9.1%.

J is TRBJ2-7 and V is TRBV19; 7 bases map to TRBD2. The sequenced material came from peripheral blood. The sequence came from a human donor in a cohort sampled during active COVID-19. CDR3 in amino acids: CASSIIGGRSYEQYF. CDR3 bases: TGTGCCAGTAGTATTATTGGCGGGAGATCCTACGAGCAGTACTTC.